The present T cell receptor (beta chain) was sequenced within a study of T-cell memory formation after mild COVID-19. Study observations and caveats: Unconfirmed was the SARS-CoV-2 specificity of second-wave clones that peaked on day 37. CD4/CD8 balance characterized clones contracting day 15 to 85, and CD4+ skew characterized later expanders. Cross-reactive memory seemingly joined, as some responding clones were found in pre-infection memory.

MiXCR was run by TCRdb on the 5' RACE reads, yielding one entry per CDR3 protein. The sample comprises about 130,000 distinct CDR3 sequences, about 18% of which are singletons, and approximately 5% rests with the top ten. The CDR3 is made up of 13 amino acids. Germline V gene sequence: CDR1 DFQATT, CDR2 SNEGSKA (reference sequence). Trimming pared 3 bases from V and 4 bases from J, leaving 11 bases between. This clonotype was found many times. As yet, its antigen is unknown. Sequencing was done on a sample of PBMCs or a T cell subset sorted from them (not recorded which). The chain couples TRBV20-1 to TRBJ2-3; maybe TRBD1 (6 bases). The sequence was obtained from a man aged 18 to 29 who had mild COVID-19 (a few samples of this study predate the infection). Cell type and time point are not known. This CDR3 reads CSARGPGADTQYF. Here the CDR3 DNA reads TGCAGTGCTAGGGGGCCAGGGGCAGATACGCAGTATTTT.